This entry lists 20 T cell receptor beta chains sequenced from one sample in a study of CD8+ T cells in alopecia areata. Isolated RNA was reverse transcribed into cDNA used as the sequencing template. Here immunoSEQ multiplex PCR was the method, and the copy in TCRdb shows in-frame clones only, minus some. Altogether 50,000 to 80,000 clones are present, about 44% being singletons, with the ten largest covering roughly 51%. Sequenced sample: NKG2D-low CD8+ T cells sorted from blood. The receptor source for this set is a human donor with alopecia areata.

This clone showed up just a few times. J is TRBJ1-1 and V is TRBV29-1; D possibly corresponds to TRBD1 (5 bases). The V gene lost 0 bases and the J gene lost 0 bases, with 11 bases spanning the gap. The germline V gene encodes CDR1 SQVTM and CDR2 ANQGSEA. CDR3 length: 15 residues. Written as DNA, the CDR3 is TGCAGCGTTGAAGAGAGGGGAGTGATGAACACTGAAGCTTTCTTT. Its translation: CSVEERGVMNTEAFF.

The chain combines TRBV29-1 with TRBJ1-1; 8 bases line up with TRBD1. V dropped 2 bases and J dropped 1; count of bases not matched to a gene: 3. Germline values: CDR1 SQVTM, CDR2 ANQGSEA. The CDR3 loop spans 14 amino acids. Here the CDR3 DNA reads TGCAGCGTTGAAAGGGACAGGACGAACACTGAAGCTTTCTTT. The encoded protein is CSVERDRTNTEAFF.

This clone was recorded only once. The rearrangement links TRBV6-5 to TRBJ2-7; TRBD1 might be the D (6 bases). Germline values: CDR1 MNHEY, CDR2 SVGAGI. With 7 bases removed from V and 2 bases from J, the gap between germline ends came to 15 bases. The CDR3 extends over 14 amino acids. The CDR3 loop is CASTFGRGPYEQYF. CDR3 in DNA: TGTGCCAGCACCTTCGGCAGGGGACCCTACGAGCAGTACTTC.

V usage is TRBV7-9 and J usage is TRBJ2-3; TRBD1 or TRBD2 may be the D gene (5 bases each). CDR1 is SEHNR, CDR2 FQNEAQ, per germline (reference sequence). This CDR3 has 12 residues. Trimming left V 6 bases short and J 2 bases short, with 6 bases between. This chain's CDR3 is CASRGDTDTQYF. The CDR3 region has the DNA TGTGCCAGCAGGGGGGACACAGATACGCAGTATTTT.

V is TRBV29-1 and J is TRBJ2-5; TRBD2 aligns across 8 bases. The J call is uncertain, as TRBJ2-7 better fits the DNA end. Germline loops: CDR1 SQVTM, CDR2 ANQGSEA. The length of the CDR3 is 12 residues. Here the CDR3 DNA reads TGCAGCGCAGAAGATAGCGGGGTCGAGCAGTACTTC. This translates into CSAEDSGVEQYF.

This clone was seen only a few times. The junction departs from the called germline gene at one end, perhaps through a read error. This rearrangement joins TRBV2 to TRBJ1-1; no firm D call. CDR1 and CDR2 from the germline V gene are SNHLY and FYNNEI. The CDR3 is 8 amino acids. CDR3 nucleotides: TGTGCCAGCAGAGAAGCTTTCTTT. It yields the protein CASREAFF.

The CDR3, as DNA: TGCGCCAGCAGCCCGGGACCAGAGTACCAAGAGACCCAGTACTTC. It yields the protein CASSPGPEYQETQYF. The chain combines TRBV5-1 with TRBJ2-5; D may match TRBD1 or TRBD2 (5 bases each). Looked up from germline, CDR1 is SGHRS and CDR2 is YFSETQ. The ends were cut back, 4 bases at V and 0 bases at J, with 13 bases in the middle. The CDR3 contains 15 residues.

This chain's CDR3 is CASSLATSGPSYEQYF. Written as DNA, the CDR3 is TGTGCCAGCAGCTTAGCCACTAGCGGGCCCTCCTACGAGCAGTACTTC. The rearrangement links TRBV7-9 to TRBJ2-7, with TRBD2 matching 9 bases. From germline, CDR1 is SEHNR and CDR2 FQNEAQ (reference sequence). V was pared by 0 bases and J by 0 bases, with 3 bases of the junction left unmatched. The CDR3 is 16 amino acids.

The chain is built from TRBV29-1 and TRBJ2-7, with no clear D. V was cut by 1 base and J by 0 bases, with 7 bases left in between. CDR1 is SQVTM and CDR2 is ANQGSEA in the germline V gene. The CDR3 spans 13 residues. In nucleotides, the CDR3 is TGCAGCGTTGAAGGGCAGTCCTCCTACGAGCAGTACTTC. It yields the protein CSVEGQSSYEQYF.

The CDR3 nucleotides are TGTGCCAGCAGTCCGGTTATAGGTACTAGCGAGACCCAGTACTTC. The encoded protein is CASSPVIGTSETQYF. This chain uses TRBV28 with TRBJ2-5; possibly TRBD2 for D (6 bases). V lost 5 bases and J lost 5, with 18 bases in between. CDR1 MDHEN and CDR2 SYDVKM come from the germline V gene. CDR3 length: 15 residues. Drawing the rest from reference TRBV28 and TRBJ2-5, the complete variable domain is DVKVTQSSRYLVKRTGEKVFLECVQDMDHENMFWYRQDPGLGLRLIYFSYDVKMKEKGDIPEGYSVSREKKERFSLILESASTNQTSMYLCASSPVIGTSETQYFGPGTRLLVL.

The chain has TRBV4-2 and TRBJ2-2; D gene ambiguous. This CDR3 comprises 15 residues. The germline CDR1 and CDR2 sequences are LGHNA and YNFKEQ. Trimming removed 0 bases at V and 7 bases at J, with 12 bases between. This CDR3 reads CASSQDWSLIGELFF. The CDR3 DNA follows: TGTGCCAGCAGCCAAGATTGGTCTCTGATCGGGGAGCTGTTTTTT.

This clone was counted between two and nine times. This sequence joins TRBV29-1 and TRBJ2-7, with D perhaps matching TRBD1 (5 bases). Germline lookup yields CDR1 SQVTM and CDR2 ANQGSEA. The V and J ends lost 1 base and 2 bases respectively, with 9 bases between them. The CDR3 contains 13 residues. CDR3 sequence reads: CSVEGGLPYEQYF. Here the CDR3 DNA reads TGCAGCGTTGAAGGGGGCCTTCCCTACGAGCAGTACTTC.

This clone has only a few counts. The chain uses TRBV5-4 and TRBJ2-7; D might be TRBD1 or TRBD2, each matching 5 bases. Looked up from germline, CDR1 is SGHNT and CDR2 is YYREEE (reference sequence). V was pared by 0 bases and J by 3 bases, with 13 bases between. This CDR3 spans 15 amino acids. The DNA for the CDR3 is TGTGCCAGCAGCTTGGTGGGGGACCAGAGCTACGAGCAGTACTTC. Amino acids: CASSLVGDQSYEQYF.

CDR3 loop: CASSRYRDREKLFF. CDR3 sequence (DNA): TGTGCCAGCAGCCGATACAGGGATCGAGAAAAACTGTTTTTT. The chain links TRBV27 to TRBJ1-4; D is possibly TRBD1 (6 bases). Trimming cost V 6 bases and J 8 bases, with 16 bases left between them. The CDR3 length is 14 residues. CDR1 and CDR2 (germline): MNHEY, SMNVEV (reference sequence).

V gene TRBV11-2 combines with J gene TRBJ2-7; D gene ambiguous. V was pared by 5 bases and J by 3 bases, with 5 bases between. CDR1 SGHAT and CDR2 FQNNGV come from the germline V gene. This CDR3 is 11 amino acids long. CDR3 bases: TGTGCCAGCAGCCAATTCTACGAGCAGTACTTC. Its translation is CASSQFYEQYF.

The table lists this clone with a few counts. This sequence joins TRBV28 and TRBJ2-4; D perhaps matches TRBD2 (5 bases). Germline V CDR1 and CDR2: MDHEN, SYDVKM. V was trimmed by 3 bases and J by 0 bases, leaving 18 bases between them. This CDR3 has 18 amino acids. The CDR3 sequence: CASSFPEGLSLAKNIQYF. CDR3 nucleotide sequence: TGTGCCAGCAGTTTCCCCGAGGGCCTTTCCCTAGCCAAAAACATTCAGTACTTC.

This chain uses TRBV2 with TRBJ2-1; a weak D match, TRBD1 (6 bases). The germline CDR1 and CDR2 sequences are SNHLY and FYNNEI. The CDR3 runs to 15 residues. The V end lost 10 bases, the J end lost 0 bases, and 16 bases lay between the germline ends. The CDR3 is CAITTRTDSYNEQFF. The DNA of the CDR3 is TGTGCCATCACTACGAGGACAGACTCCTACAATGAGCAGTTCTTC.

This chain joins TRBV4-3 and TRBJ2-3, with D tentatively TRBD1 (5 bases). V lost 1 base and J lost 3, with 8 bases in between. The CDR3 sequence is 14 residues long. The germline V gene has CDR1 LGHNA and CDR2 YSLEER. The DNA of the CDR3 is TGCGCCAGCAGCCAAGCAGCAGGGACAGATACGCAGTATTTT. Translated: CASSQAAGTDTQYF.

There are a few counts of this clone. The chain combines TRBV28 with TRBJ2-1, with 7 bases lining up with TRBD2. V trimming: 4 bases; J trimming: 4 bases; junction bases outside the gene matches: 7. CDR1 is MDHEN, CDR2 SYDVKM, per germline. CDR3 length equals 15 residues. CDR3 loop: CASSSRTSRYNEQFF. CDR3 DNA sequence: TGTGCCAGCAGTTCGAGGACTAGTAGGTACAATGAGCAGTTCTTC.

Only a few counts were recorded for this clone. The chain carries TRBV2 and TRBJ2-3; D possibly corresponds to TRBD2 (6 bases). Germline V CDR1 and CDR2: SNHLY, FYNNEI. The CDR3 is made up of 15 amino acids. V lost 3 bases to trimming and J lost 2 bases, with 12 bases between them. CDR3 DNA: TGTGCCAGCAGTGAGCTGGGGCGGGACACAGATACGCAGTATTTT. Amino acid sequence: CASSELGRDTDTQYF.